The 14 T cell receptor beta chains below were found in one sample sequenced in a study of cytomegalovirus exposure and HLA in healthy donors. Researchers ran the PCR with 60 Vbeta and 13 Jbeta primers. Method: immunoSEQ multiplex PCR; TCRdb's copy keeps in-frame clones and lacks some. The sample yields around 140,000 clones, about four fifths seen once. Sequencing used PBMCs. These receptor sequences come from a male donor in good health and CMV-seronegative.

This clone was counted a few times. This chain uses TRBV4-3 with TRBJ2-5; 7 positions match TRBD1. Germline trimming cut 0 bases from V and 5 bases from J; bases unmatched to any gene: 0. CDR1 is LGHNA, CDR2 YSLEER, per germline. The CDR3 length is 13 residues. The CDR3 DNA follows: TGCGCCAGCAGCCAAGACAGGGGGGAGACCCAGTACTTC. Translation gives CASSQDRGETQYF.

V usage is TRBV27 and J usage is TRBJ2-5; perhaps TRBD2 as D (5 bases). V was pared by 3 bases and J by 5 bases, with 7 bases between. Germline CDR1 is MNHEY and CDR2 is SMNVEV (reference sequence). This CDR3 comprises 12 residues. The CDR3 loop is CASSFPGETQYF. The CDR3 nucleotides read TGTGCCAGCAGTTTTCCGGGGGAGACCCAGTACTTC.

The rearrangement joins TRBV2 to TRBJ1-5, with D tentatively TRBD1 (5 bases). Germline CDR1 and CDR2: SNHLY and FYNNEI. V shed 6 bases and J shed 0 bases, with 9 bases lying between them. The CDR3 is 14 amino acids. The CDR3 region is CASRAGLSNQPQHF. The CDR3 DNA sequence: TGTGCCAGCAGGGCGGGACTTAGCAATCAGCCCCAGCATTTT.

This clone was counted a single time. The same CDR3 arises from other DNA sequences in this sample as well. The chain combines TRBV6-1 with TRBJ2-3, with D possibly being TRBD2 (5 bases). V was shortened by 4 bases and J by 0 bases, with 11 bases between the two germline ends. This CDR3 contains 15 residues. CDR1 and CDR2 (germline): MNHNS, SASEGT. This chain's CDR3 is CASSGLPTSTDTQYF. For the CDR3, the DNA is TGTGCCAGCAGTGGACTACCTACTAGCACAGATACGCAGTATTTT.

V gene TRBV6-4 combines with J gene TRBJ2-7; D uncertain. This CDR3 comprises 14 residues. V lost 3 bases and J lost 7, with 16 bases in between. Looked up from germline, CDR1 is MRHNA and CDR2 is SNTAGT. CDR3 coding DNA: TGTGCCAGCAGTGATCCGGTCGCGACTCGGGAGCAGTACTTC. It yields the protein CASSDPVATREQYF.

This chain joins TRBV30 and TRBJ2-2, with 8 bases fitting TRBD2. V was pared by 2 bases and J by 1 base, with 3 bases of the junction left unmatched. The CDR3 is made up of 15 amino acids. The germline V gene has CDR1 GTSNPN and CDR2 SVGIG (reference sequence). The CDR3 nucleotides are TGTGCCTGGAGTCTCGGGGGGGGGAACACCGGGGAGCTGTTTTTT. This sequence encodes CAWSLGGGNTGELFF.

This clone has only a few counts. This chain joins TRBV12-5 and TRBJ1-1, with D hard to call. Germline V gene sequence: CDR1 LGHNT, CDR2 FRNRAP. Trimming took off 7 bases at V and 1 base at J, with 10 bases between the two ends. The CDR3 runs to 13 residues. In nucleotides, the CDR3 is TGTGCTAGTGCCCGTACACAGAACACTGAAGCTTTCTTT. This translates into CASARTQNTEAFF. Looking up the rest from reference TRBV12-5 and TRBJ1-1 gives the full variable domain: DARVTQTPRHKVTEMGQEVTMRCQPILGHNTVFWYRQTMMQGLELLAYFRNRAPLDDSGMPKDRFSAEMPDATLATLKIQPSEPRDSAVYFCASARTQNTEAFFGQGTRLTVV.

The V and J genes are TRBV29-1 and TRBJ1-2; maybe TRBD1 (6 bases). This CDR3 region has 12 residues. CDR1 and CDR2 from the germline V gene are SQVTM and ANQGSEA. V was trimmed by 6 bases and J by 8 bases, leaving 16 bases between them. This chain's CDR3 is CSVGTGPRGYTF. The CDR3 DNA is TGCAGCGTGGGAACAGGGCCACGGGGCTACACCTTC.

J is TRBJ2-3 and V is TRBV6-4; 7 bases fit TRBD1. The CDR3 sequence is 14 residues long. V gave up 3 bases and J gave up 4 bases; unmatched junction bases: 4. Looked up from germline, CDR1 is MRHNA and CDR2 is SNTAGT. The CDR3 DNA reads TGTGCCAGCAGTGAACAGGGGCGCGCAGATACGCAGTATTTT. It specifies CASSEQGRADTQYF.

Points on this clone: Its ends do not fully match the called genes, so a read error is possible. The gene calls are TRBV7-9 and TRBJ1-2; no reliable D call. The CDR3 has 13 residues. In germline, CDR1 is SEHNR, CDR2 FQNEAQ (reference sequence). This CDR3 is CSSSESLAYGYTF. In DNA form, the CDR3 reads TGTTCCAGCAGTGAGTCTCTCGCCTATGGCTACACCTTC.

The gene calls are TRBV19 and TRBJ1-1, with a weak D call TRBD1 (6 bases). CDR1 is LNHDA, CDR2 SQIVND, per germline (reference sequence). CDR3 length equals 11 residues. V lost 9 bases, J lost 7 bases, and 12 bases lay in between. CDR3 coding DNA: TGTGCCAGCCGGAACAGGGTTGAAGCTTTCTTT. Protein: CASRNRVEAFF.

J is TRBJ2-3 and V is TRBV7-2, with TRBD1 matching over 9 bases. This CDR3 comprises 16 residues. Trimming at V came to 2 bases and at J to 3 bases, leaving 6 bases not matched to a gene. Germline CDR1 and CDR2: SGHTA and FQGNSA. The CDR3 DNA follows: TGTGCCAGCAGCTTATTCGGGACAGGGAGTACAGATACGCAGTATTTT. Its protein is CASSLFGTGSTDTQYF. Full variable domain (rest looked up from reference TRBV7-2 and TRBJ2-3): GAGVSQSPSNKVTEKGKDVELRCDPISGHTALYWYRQSLGQGLEFLIYFQGNSAPDKSGLPSDRFSAERTGGSVSTLTIQRTQQEDSAVYLCASSLFGTGSTDTQYFGPGTRLTVL.

The rearrangement links TRBV2 to TRBJ2-3; D not certain. Germline V gives CDR1 SNHLY, CDR2 FYNNEI. V lost 8 bases, J lost 1 base, and 16 bases lay in between. The CDR3 has 15 amino acids. This CDR3 reads CASRAIERGTDTQYF. CDR3 nucleotide sequence: TGTGCCAGCCGAGCGATAGAGCGAGGCACAGATACGCAGTATTTT.

The V gene is TRBV7-9, the J gene TRBJ2-2, with 12 bases identical to TRBD2. Trimming at V came to 5 bases and at J to 3 bases, leaving 7 bases not matched to a gene. Germline CDR1 reads SEHNR; CDR2 reads FQNEAQ (reference sequence). This CDR3 is built from 17 residues. CDR3 DNA sequence: TGTGCCAGCAGCAACGGACTAGCGGGGACTCACACCGGGGAGCTGTTTTTT. This codes for CASSNGLAGTHTGELFF.